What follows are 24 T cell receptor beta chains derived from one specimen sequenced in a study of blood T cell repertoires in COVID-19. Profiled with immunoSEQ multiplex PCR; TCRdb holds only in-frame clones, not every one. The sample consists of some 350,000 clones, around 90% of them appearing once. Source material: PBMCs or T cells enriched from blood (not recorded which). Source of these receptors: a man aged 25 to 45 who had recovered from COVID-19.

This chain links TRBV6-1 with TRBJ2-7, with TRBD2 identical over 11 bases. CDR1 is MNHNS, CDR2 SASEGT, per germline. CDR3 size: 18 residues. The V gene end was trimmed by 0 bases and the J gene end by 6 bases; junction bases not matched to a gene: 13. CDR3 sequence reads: CASSEAIQVAGGPGEQYF. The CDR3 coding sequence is TGTGCCAGCAGTGAAGCTATCCAGGTAGCGGGGGGGCCTGGCGAGCAGTACTTC.

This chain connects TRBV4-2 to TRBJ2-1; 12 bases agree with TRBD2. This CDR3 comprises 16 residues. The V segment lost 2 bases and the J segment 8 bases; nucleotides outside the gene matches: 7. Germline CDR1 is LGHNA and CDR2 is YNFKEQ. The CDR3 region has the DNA TGTGCCAGCAGCCAAAGGGCTAGCGGGGGGGCAGATGAGCAGTTCTTC. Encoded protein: CASSQRASGGADEQFF.

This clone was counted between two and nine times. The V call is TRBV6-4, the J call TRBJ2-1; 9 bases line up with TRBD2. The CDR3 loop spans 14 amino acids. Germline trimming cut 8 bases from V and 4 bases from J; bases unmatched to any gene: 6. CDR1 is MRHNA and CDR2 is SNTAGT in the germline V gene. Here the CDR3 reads CASSERGEYNEQFF. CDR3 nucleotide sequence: TGTGCCAGCTCCGAGCGGGGGGAATACAATGAGCAGTTCTTC.

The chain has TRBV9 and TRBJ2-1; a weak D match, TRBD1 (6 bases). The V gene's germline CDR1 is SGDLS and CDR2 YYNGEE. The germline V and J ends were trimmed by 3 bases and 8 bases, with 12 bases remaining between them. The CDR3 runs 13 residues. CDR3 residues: CASSAHRVDEQFF. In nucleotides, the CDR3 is TGTGCCAGCAGCGCCCACAGGGTCGATGAGCAGTTCTTC.

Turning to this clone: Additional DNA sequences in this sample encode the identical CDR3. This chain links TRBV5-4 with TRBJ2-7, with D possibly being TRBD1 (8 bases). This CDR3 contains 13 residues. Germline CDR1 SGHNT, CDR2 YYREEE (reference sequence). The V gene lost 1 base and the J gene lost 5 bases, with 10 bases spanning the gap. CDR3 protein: CASSLTGGDEQYF. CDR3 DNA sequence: TGTGCCAGCAGCTTGACAGGGGGGGACGAGCAGTACTTC.

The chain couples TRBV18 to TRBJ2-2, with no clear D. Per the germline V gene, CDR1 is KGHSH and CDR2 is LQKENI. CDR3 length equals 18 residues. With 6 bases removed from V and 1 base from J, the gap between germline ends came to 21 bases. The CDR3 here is CASSAVAVGALNTGELFF. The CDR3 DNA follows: TGTGCCAGCTCCGCGGTGGCGGTAGGTGCCCTGAACACCGGGGAGCTGTTTTTT.

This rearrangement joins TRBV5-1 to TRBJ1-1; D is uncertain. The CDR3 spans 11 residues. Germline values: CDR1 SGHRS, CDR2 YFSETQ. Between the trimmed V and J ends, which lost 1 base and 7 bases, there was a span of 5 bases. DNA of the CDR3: TGCGCCAGCAGCTTGCCGGGTGAAGCTTTCTTT. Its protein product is CASSLPGEAFF. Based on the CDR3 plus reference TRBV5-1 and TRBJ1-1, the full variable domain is KAGVTQTPRYLIKTRGQQVTLSCSPISGHRSVSWYQQTPGQGLQFLFEYFSETQRNKGNFPGRFSGRQFSNSRSEMNVSTLELGDSALYLCASSLPGEAFFGQGTRLTVV.

CDR3 sequence: CASSLSGTGEFF. DNA for the CDR3: TGTGCCAGCAGCCTATCCGGGACAGGGGAGTTCTTC. The rearrangement uses TRBV7-8 and TRBJ2-1; 10 bases are a match to TRBD1. The V segment lost 5 bases and the J segment 14 bases; nucleotides outside the gene matches: 6. Germline CDR1 and CDR2: SGHVS and FQNEAQ. This CDR3 has 12 amino acids.

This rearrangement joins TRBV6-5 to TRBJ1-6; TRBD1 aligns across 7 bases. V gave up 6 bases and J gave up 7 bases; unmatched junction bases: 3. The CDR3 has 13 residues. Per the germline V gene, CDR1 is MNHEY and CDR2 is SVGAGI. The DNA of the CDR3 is TGTGCCAGCAGCGGGACAGAGAATTCACCCCTCCACTTT. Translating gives CASSGTENSPLHF.

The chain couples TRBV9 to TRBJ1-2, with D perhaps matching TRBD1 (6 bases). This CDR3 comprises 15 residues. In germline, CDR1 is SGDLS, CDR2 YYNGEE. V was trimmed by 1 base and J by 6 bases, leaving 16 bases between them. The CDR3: CASSVSGGQSDGYTF. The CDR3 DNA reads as TGTGCCAGCAGCGTAAGTGGTGGACAGAGTGATGGCTACACCTTC.

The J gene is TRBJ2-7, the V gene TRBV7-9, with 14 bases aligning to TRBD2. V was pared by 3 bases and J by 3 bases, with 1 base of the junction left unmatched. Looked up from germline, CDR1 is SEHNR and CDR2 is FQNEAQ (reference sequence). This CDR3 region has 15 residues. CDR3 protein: CASSFGTSGGYEQYF. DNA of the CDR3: TGTGCCAGCAGCTTCGGGACTAGCGGGGGCTACGAGCAGTACTTC.

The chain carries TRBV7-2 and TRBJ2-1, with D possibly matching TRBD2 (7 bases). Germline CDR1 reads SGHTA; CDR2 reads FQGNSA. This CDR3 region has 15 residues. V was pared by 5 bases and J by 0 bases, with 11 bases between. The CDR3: CASSPRGGSYNEQFF. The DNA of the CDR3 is TGTGCCAGCAGCCCTAGGGGGGGCTCCTACAATGAGCAGTTCTTC.

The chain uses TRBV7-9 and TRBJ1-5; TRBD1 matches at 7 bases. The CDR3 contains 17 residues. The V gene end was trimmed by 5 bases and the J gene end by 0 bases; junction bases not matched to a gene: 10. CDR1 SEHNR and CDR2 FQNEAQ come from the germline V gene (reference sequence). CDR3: CASSRSGTAYSNQPQHF. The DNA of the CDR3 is TGTGCCAGCAGCCGTAGCGGGACAGCTTATAGCAATCAGCCCCAGCATTTT.

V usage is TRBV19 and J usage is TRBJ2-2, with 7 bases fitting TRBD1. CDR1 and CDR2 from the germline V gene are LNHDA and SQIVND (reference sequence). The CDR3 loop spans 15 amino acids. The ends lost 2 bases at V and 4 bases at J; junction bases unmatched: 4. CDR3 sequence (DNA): TGTGCCAGTAGTATATACAGGGGAATCACCGGGGAGCTGTTTTTT. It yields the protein CASSIYRGITGELFF.

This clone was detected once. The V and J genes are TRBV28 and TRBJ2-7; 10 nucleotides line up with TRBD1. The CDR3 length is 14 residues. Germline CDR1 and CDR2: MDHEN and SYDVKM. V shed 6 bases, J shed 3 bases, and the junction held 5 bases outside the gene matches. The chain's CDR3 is CASRRDRGVYEQYF. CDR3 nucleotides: TGTGCCAGCAGGAGGGACAGGGGAGTCTACGAGCAGTACTTC.

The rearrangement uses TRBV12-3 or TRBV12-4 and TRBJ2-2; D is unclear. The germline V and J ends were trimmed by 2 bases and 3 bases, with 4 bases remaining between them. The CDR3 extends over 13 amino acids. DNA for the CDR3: TGTGCCAGCAGTTTATTCGACACCGGGGAGCTGTTTTTT. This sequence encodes CASSLFDTGELFF.

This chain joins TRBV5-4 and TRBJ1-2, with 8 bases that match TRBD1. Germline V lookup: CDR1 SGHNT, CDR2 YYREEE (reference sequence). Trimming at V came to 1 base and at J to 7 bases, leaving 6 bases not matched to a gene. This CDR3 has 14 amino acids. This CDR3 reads CASSLTQGASGYTF. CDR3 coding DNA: TGTGCCAGCAGCTTGACGCAGGGGGCGAGTGGCTACACCTTC.

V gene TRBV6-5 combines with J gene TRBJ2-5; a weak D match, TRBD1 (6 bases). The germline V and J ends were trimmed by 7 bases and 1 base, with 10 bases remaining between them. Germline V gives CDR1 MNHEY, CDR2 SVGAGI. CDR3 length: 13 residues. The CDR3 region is CASNHRAQETQYF. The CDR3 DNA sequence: TGTGCCAGCAACCACAGGGCCCAAGAGACCCAGTACTTC.

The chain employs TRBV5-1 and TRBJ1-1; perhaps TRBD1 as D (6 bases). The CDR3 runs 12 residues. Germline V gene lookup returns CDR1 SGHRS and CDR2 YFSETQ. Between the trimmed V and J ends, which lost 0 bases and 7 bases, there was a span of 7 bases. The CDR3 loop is CASSLGDNEAFF. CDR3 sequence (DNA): TGCGCCAGCAGCTTGGGGGACAATGAAGCTTTCTTT.

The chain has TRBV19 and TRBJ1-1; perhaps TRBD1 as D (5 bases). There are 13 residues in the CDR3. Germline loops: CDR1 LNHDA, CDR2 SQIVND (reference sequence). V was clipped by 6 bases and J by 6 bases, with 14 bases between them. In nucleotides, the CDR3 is TGTGCCAGTAGGGGTTCAGGGTATCCTGAAGCTTTCTTT. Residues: CASRGSGYPEAFF.

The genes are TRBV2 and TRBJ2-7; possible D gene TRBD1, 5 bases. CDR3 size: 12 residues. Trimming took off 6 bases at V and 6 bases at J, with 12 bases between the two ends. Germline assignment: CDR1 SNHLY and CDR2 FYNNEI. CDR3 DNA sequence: TGTGCCAGCAGATTCGACAGTAGCGAGCAGTACTTC. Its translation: CASRFDSSEQYF.

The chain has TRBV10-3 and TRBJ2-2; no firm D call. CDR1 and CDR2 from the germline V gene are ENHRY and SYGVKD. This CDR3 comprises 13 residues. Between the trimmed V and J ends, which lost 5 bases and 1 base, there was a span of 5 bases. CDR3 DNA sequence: TGTGCCATCAGTCCCCAGAACACCGGGGAGCTGTTTTTT. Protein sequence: CAISPQNTGELFF.

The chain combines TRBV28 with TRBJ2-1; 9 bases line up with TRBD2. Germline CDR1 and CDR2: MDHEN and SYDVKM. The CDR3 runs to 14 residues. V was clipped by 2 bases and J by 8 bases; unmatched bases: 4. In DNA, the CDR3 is TGTGCCAGCAGTTTAGCGGGGGGGCCTTATGAGCAGTTCTTC. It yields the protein CASSLAGGPYEQFF.

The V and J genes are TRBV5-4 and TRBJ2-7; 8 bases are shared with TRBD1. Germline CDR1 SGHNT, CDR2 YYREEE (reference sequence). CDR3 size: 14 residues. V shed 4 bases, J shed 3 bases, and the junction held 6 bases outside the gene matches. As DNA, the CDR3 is TGTGCCAGCAGCAACACGGACAGGGACTACGAGCAGTACTTC. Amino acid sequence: CASSNTDRDYEQYF.